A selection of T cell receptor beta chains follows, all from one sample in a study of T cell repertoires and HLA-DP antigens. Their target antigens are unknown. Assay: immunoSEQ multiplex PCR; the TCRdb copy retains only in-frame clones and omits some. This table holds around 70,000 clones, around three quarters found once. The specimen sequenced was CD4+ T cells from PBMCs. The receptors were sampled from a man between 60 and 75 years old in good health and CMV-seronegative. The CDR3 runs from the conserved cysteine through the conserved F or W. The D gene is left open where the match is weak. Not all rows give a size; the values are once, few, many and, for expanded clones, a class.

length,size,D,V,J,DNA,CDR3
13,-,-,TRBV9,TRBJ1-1,TGTGCCAGCAGCTTCACACAGGTCACTGAAGCTTTCTTT,CASSFTQVTEAFF
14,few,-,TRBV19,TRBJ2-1,TGTGCCAGTAGTGTCCTAGCTTTCTACAATGAGCAGTTCTTC,CASSVLAFYNEQFF
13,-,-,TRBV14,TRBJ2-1,TGTGCCAGCAGCCTACGAGGAGGTAATGAGCAGTTCTTC,CASSLRGGNEQFF
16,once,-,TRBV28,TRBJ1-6,TGTGCCAGCAGATCTACAGCTCCCTCCTATAATTCACCCCTCCACTTT,CASRSTAPSYNSPLHF
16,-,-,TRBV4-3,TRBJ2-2,TGCGCCAGCAGCCAAGCCCAGCGCCTTAACACCGGGGAGCTGTTTTTT,CASSQAQRLNTGELFF
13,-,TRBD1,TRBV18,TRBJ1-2,TGTGCCAGCTCCAACAGGGGGCAAGGTGGCTACACCTTC,CASSNRGQGGYTF
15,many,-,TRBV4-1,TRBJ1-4,TGCGCCAGCAGCCAAGGAAGGGGCATGAGTGAAAAACTGTTTTTT,CASSQGRGMSEKLFF
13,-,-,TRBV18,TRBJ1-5,TGTGCCAGCTCACCAGAGGGCCATCAGCCCCAGCATTTT,CASSPEGHQPQHF
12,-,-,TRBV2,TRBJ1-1,TGTGCCAGCAGTGAAGCGTCTCCAAAAGCTTTCTTT,CASSEASPKAFF
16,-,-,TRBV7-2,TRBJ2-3,TGTGCCAGCAGCTTAGGGCCGAACCGGGGCTCAGATACGCAGTATTTT,CASSLGPNRGSDTQYF
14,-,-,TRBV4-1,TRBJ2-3,TGCGCCAGCAGCCAAGCCAGGACAGAGGATACGCAGTATTTT,CASSQARTEDTQYF
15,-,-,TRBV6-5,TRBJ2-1,TGTGCCAGCAGAAGGGGCAGACTCTCCTACAATGAGCAGTTCTTC,CASRRGRLSYNEQFF
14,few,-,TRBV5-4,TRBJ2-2,TGTGCCAGCAGCTTGGTGGCGGGGACCGGGGAGCTGTTTTTT,CASSLVAGTGELFF
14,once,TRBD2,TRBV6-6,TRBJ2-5,TGTGCCAGCAGAACTAGCGGGGGGCAAGAGACCCAGTACTTC,CASRTSGGQETQYF
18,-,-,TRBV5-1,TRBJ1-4,TGCGCCAGCAGCCCCCTTTTCGGGGTAGGGGGGTCAGGTGAAAAACTGTTTTTT,CASSPLFGVGGSGEKLFF
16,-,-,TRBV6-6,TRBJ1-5,TGTGCCAGCAGTTACTCGAGGGCATCCTCCAATCAGCCCCAGCATTTT,CASSYSRASSNQPQHF
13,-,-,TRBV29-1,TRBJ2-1,TGCAGCGTGCTCTATGTGGCCTCGGGTGAGCAGTTCTTC,CSVLYVASGEQFF
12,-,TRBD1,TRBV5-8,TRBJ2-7,TGTGCCAGCAGGGGACAGGGGTACGAGCAGTACTTC,CASRGQGYEQYF
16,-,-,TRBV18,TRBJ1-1,TGTGCCAGCTCACCATCGCAGGGAGTGGGACGTACTGAAGCTTTCTTT,CASSPSQGVGRTEAFF
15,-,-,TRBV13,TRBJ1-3,TGTGCCAGCAGCTTCCCTTCTGGCTCTGGAAACACCATATATTTT,CASSFPSGSGNTIYF
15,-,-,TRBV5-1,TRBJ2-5,TGCGCCAGCAGCCACCGATCGGACAGTCAAGAGACCCAGTACTTC,CASSHRSDSQETQYF
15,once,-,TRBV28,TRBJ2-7,TGTGCCAGCAGTTTATGGGACGCCCGCTCCTACGAGCAGTACTTC,CASSLWDARSYEQYF
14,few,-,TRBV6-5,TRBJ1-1,TGTGCCAGCAGACCCCATGGTAGCTACACTGAAGCTTTCTTT,CASRPHGSYTEAFF
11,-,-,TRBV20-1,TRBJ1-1,TGCAGTGCCAGACGAGGGGAGATTGCTTTCTTT,CSARRGEIAFF
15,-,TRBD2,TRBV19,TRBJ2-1,TGTGCCAGTAGTATCGAAGCGGGAGGGCCTGATGAGCAGTTCTTC,CASSIEAGGPDEQFF
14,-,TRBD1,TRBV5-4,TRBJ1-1,TGTGCCAGCACCCGACAGGGATGGGACACTGAAGCTTTCTTT,CASTRQGWDTEAFF
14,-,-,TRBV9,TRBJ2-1,TGTGCCAGCAGCGTTACTAGCTCCAACAATGAGCAGTTCTTC,CASSVTSSNNEQFF
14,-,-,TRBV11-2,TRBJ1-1,TGTGCCAGCAGCAAAAAGTGGGGCGGCACTGAAGCTTTCTTT,CASSKKWGGTEAFF
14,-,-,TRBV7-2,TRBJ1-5,TGTGCCAGCAGCTTATCAGGGGGCAATCAGCCCCAGCATTTT,CASSLSGGNQPQHF
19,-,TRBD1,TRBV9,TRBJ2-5,TGTGCCAGCAGCTCAAACCCCCGGGACAGCCAACCTTTTGGCGAGACCCAGTACTTC,CASSSNPRDSQPFGETQYF
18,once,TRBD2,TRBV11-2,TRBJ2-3,TGTGCCAGCAGCCCCACCCGACTAGCGGGGGGGAGCACAGATACGCAGTATTTT,CASSPTRLAGGSTDTQYF
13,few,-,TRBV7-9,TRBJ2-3,TGTGCCAGCAGCCCCAAGAGTGCAGATACGCAGTATTTT,CASSPKSADTQYF
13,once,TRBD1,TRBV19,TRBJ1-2,TGTGCCAGTAGTATCCGGGACAGCTATGGCTACACCTTC,CASSIRDSYGYTF
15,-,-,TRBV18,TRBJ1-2,TGTGCCAGCTCACCAGCAATCCAGGGCGTCTATGGCTACACCTTC,CASSPAIQGVYGYTF
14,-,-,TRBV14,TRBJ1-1,TGTGCCAGCAGCCAAGATGAGGGTGTGGGTGAAGCTTTCTTT,CASSQDEGVGEAFF
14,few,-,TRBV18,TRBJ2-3,TGTGCCAGCTCGTCGACAGAGGACACAGATACGCAGTATTTT,CASSSTEDTDTQYF